The clone carrying this TCR beta chain was picked up one time. Produced via immunoSEQ multiplex PCR; TCRdb's table is partial and in-frame only. The sample carries around 430,000 clones, 80% to 90% recorded once. V lost 2 bases and J lost 0, with 14 bases in between. Germline V gene sequence: CDR1 MNHEY, CDR2 SVGAGI. The CDR3 spans 16 residues. The data were taken from a study of blood T cell repertoires in COVID-19. This chain connects TRBV6-5 to TRBJ2-7; D may be TRBD2 (5 bases). The origin of this receptor is a woman in her forties or fifties who had recovered from COVID-19. Input material: PBMCs or T cells enriched from blood (not recorded which). CDR3 amino acids: CASSYAASGGSYEQYF. In DNA, the CDR3 is TGTGCCAGCAGTTACGCGGCGTCTGGAGGCTCCTACGAGCAGTACTTC.